This T cell receptor (beta chain) was captured by sequencing in a study of CD8+CD57+ T cells in acquired aplastic anemia. Genomic DNA was employed as the template in profiling TCR beta VDJ and CDR3. TCRdb reanalysed the reads using MiXCR and keeps one entry per CDR3 protein. The sample lists 200,000 or so distinct CDR3 sequences, 64% occurring once. Germline-derived CDR1 and CDR2 are SGDLS and YYNGEE. The CDR3 is 12 amino acids. V lost 0 bases to trimming and J lost 8 bases, with 8 bases between them. The clonotype comes from a human donor with severe aplastic anemia or a healthy control (not recorded which). Sample: sorted CD4+, CD8+, or CD8+CD57+ T cells (not recorded which) from PBMCs. V is TRBV9 and J is TRBJ1-2, with TRBD1 as a possible D gene (5 bases). CDR3 nucleotide sequence: TGTGCCAGCAGCGTAGGGGGCGTAGGCTACACCTTC. Translated: CASSVGGVGYTF. The full variable domain, rest sourced from reference TRBV9 and TRBJ1-2, is DSGVTQTPKHLITATGQRVTLRCSPRSGDLSVYWYQQSLDQGLQFLIQYYNGEERAKGNILERFSAQQFPDLHSELNLSSLELGDSALYFCASSVGGVGYTFGSGTRLTVV.